These T cell receptor beta chains were read from a single sample in a study of CD8 T cells in ankylosing spondylitis. TCRdb re-called the 5' RACE reads through MiXCR, storing one row per CDR3 protein. The repertoire holds 30,000 to 45,000 distinct CDR3 sequences, with about 17% as singletons. Input material: blood. The receptor set was obtained from a male donor with ankylosing spondylitis or in good health (not recorded which). Each CDR3 is given with its conserved first and last residue. D genes are given only for firm matches.

v_call	d_call	cdr3_aa
TRBV4-1	.	CASSQEPPLGSNQPQHF
TRBV6-2/TRBV6-3	TRBD2	CASSLGLAGGPGRNEQFF
TRBV5-1	TRBD2	CASSSTGTSVQDTQYF
TRBV12-3/TRBV12-4	.	CASSSGPGGGYNEQFF
TRBV4-3	.	CASSQDQVAVLGEQFF
TRBV7-6	.	CASSPRSSAGTQYF
TRBV28	.	CASSLRMGGRQPQHF
TRBV28	.	CASSSPNNEQFF
TRBV20-1	TRBD2	CSAIRPGTSDEQYF
TRBV7-3	.	CASSFGSIGPWSYNEQFF
TRBV20-1	TRBD2	CSASKMLAGPTYNEQFF
TRBV7-2	TRBD2	CASSFGTITDTQYF
TRBV12-3/TRBV12-4	TRBD1	CASSRQGGNEKLFF
TRBV20-1	.	CSARDDRNTGELFF
TRBV5-1	TRBD1	CASSFWDRNEKLFF
TRBV29-1	.	CSVGGGQTGTEAFF
TRBV7-2	TRBD1	CASSPDRESDEQFF
TRBV28	.	CASTSGHEQYF
TRBV7-3	.	CASSSRTNYNEQFF
TRBV4-2	TRBD1	CASSQPGQGARTEAFF
TRBV20-1	TRBD2	CSAEPGTSGSTEQYF
TRBV6-6	TRBD1	CAGATGANTGELFF
TRBV12-3/TRBV12-4	TRBD2	CASSSHSGTSGRARTGELFF
TRBV6-2/TRBV6-3	.	CASRRASVGSTEAFF
TRBV5-5	TRBD1	CASSLGTGFNEQFF